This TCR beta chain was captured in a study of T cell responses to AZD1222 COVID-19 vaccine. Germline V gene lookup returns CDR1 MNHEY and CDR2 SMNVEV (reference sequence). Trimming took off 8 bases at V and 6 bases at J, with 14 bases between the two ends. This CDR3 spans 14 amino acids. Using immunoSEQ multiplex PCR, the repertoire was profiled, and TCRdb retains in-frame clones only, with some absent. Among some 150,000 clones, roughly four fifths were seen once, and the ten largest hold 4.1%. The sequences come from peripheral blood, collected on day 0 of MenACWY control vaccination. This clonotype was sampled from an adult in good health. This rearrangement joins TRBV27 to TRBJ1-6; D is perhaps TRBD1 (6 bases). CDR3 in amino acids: CASPLGDINSPLHF. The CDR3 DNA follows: TGTGCCAGCCCCCTGGGGGACATTAATTCACCCCTCCACTTT.